These 25 T cell receptor beta chains share one sample of origin, sequenced in a study of T-cell reconstitution after alpha-beta-depleted transplantation in children. TCRbeta library construction was performed incorporating unique molecular identifiers. TCRdb fed the PCR reads into MiXCR, producing one record per CDR3 protein. The sample lists hundreds of thousands of distinct CDR3 sequences; 10% to 15% were seen once. Material: PBMCs, mostly from graft donor cells, obtained 360 days after TCRalphabeta/CD19-depleted stem cell transplant. These receptors were collected from a male patient between 10 and 17 years old who had a stem cell transplant for acute myeloid leukemia, so the T cells may come from the graft donor.

The chain carries TRBV6-1 and TRBJ2-5; 8 bases are a match to TRBD2. With V trimmed by 6 bases and J by 5 bases, 11 bases remained unmatched. The CDR3 loop spans 15 amino acids. Germline V CDR1 and CDR2: MNHNS, SASEGT. CDR3 protein: CASSGTREAGETQYF. CDR3 DNA: TGTGCCAGCAGCGGAACGCGGGAGGCGGGGGAGACCCAGTACTTC.

The rearrangement links TRBV30 to TRBJ1-1; weak D call: TRBD1 (5 bases). The CDR3 runs 12 residues. Per germline, CDR1 GTSNPN and CDR2 SVGIG (reference sequence). V was pared by 5 bases and J by 1 base, with 8 bases between. This chain's CDR3 is CAWGRANTEAFF. For the CDR3, the DNA is TGTGCCTGGGGCAGGGCGAACACTGAAGCTTTCTTT. Together with reference TRBV30 and TRBJ1-1, the CDR3 gives the full variable domain: SQTIHQWPATLVQPVGSPLSLECTVEGTSNPNLYWYRQAAGRGLQLLFYSVGIGQISSEVPQNLSASRPQDRQFILSSKKLLLSDSGFYLCAWGRANTEAFFGQGTRLTVV.

The rearrangement uses TRBV4-3 and TRBJ2-7, with TRBD2 matching 14 bases. Germline V gene lookup returns CDR1 LGHNA and CDR2 YSLEER. The V segment lost 4 bases and the J segment 3 bases; nucleotides outside the gene matches: 8. The CDR3 has 17 residues. CDR3 nucleotide sequence: TGCGCCAGCAGCCCCGGGACTAGCGGGAGTAACATCTACGAGCAGTACTTC. It yields the protein CASSPGTSGSNIYEQYF.

This clonotype was seen a handful of times. V is TRBV29-1 and J is TRBJ1-1; 8 positions match TRBD1. Germline V gene sequence: CDR1 SQVTM, CDR2 ANQGSEA. Germline trimming cut 3 bases from V and 1 base from J; bases unmatched to any gene: 4. The CDR3 spans 14 residues. The CDR3 region is CSVESGQGNTEAFF. In nucleotides, the CDR3 is TGCAGCGTTGAGAGCGGACAGGGGAACACTGAAGCTTTCTTT.

As DNA, the CDR3 is TGTGCCATGGGGACTAGCGGGAGCGCGGATACGCAGTATTTT. As protein: CAMGTSGSADTQYF. This chain connects TRBV10-3 to TRBJ2-3, with 14 bases fitting TRBD2. Germline CDR1 reads ENHRY; CDR2 reads SYGVKD. J gave up 6 bases and V 9 bases, and 5 bases lay outside the gene matches. This CDR3 comprises 14 residues.

This clonotype was observed a few times. The rearrangement joins TRBV20-1 to TRBJ2-5; possible D gene TRBD2, 6 bases. V lost 2 bases and J 2 bases, leaving 12 bases between the germline ends. This CDR3 is built from 14 residues. Germline CDR1 and CDR2: DFQATT and SNEGSKA (reference sequence). CDR3 nucleotide sequence: TGCAGTGCTAGAATTAGCGGTCCACAAGAGACCCAGTACTTC. Residues: CSARISGPQETQYF.

The chain carries TRBV19 and TRBJ2-1, with 15 bases lining up with TRBD2. Germline loops: CDR1 LNHDA, CDR2 SQIVND (reference sequence). V was pared by 4 bases and J by 7 bases, with 5 bases of the junction left unmatched. CDR3 length: 16 amino acids. The CDR3 sequence: CASSTPGLAGGNEQFF. As DNA, the CDR3 is TGTGCCAGTAGTACACCGGGACTAGCGGGAGGTAATGAGCAGTTCTTC.

This clonotype was observed many times. The chain combines TRBV7-3 with TRBJ2-3, with 9 bases lining up with TRBD1. The CDR3 runs to 16 residues. The germline V gene encodes CDR1 SGHTA and CDR2 FQGTGA. Trimming at V came to 4 bases and at J to 1 base, leaving 6 bases not matched to a gene. The CDR3 loop is CASSSQGAGGTDTQYF. The CDR3 DNA is TGTGCCAGCAGCTCACAGGGGGCGGGTGGCACAGATACGCAGTATTTT.

V gene TRBV5-1 combines with J gene TRBJ2-7; 8 positions match TRBD2. J lost 4 bases, V lost 0 bases, and 6 bases had no gene match. The V gene's germline CDR1 is SGHRS and CDR2 YFSETQ. The CDR3 extends over 15 amino acids. The chain's CDR3 is CASSLVLAGNYEQYF. CDR3 nucleotides: TGCGCCAGCAGCTTGGTGTTAGCGGGAAATTACGAGCAGTACTTC.

This clonotype has a count of ten or more. The chain combines TRBV7-6 with TRBJ2-7, with 10 bases that match TRBD1. Germline values: CDR1 SGHVS, CDR2 FNYEAQ. Losses at the gene ends were 2 bases for V and 2 bases for J; bases not matched to a gene: 6. This CDR3 is 16 amino acids long. The CDR3 DNA follows: TGTGCCAGCAGCTTAAGTCTCGGGACAGGGGCCTACGAGCAGTACTTC. This translates into CASSLSLGTGAYEQYF.

This clonotype was detected only a few times. The genes are TRBV2 and TRBJ2-2; 8 positions agree with TRBD2. Germline CDR1 SNHLY, CDR2 FYNNEI. The J segment lost 1 base and the V segment lost 2 bases, leaving 0 bases of the junction unmatched. The CDR3 covers 15 residues. CDR3 in DNA: TGTGCCAGCAGTGAACTAGCGGGGAACACCGGGGAGCTGTTTTTT. Translating gives CASSELAGNTGELFF.

This chain joins TRBV6-2 or TRBV6-3 and TRBJ2-2, with D possibly called TRBD1 or TRBD2 (5 bases each). The germline CDR1 and CDR2 sequences are MNHEY and SVGEGT. With 6 bases removed from V and 6 bases from J, the gap between germline ends came to 14 bases. CDR3 size: 14 residues. In DNA, the CDR3 is TGTGCCAGCAGGGGACGAGTGGTTTCCGGGGAGCTGTTTTTT. This translates into CASRGRVVSGELFF.

The rearrangement links TRBV29-1 to TRBJ2-3; TRBD2 aligns across 9 bases. Germline CDR1 SQVTM, CDR2 ANQGSEA. After removal of 4 bases from V and 5 bases from J, the junction contained 7 bases not matched to a gene. This CDR3 is built from 14 residues. CDR3 nucleotide sequence: TGCAGCGTTGGGGGAGCGGGAGGAGTAGATACGCAGTATTTT. Encoded protein: CSVGGAGGVDTQYF.

This clonotype has a single count. This chain links TRBV5-1 with TRBJ2-3; tentatively, D is TRBD2 (6 bases). Trimming left V 0 bases short and J 8 bases short, with 13 bases between. CDR3 size: 14 residues. Germline V CDR1 and CDR2: SGHRS, YFSETQ. The CDR3 loop is CASSLGRVEATQYF. The CDR3, as DNA: TGCGCCAGCAGCTTGGGGAGGGTGGAGGCTACGCAGTATTTT.

V gene TRBV6-2 or TRBV6-3 combines with J gene TRBJ2-1, with TRBD2 matching over 7 bases. Germline values: CDR1 MNHEY, CDR2 SVGEGT. Trimming at V came to 7 bases and at J to 5 bases, leaving 8 bases not matched to a gene. The CDR3 contains 14 residues. Here the CDR3 reads CASKLAVPNNEQFF. The CDR3 DNA sequence: TGTGCCAGCAAGCTAGCGGTACCTAACAATGAGCAGTTCTTC.

The chain is built from TRBV20-1 and TRBJ1-2; perhaps TRBD1 as D (6 bases). The CDR3 consists of 13 residues. Trimming pared 7 bases from V and 2 bases from J, leaving 14 bases between. Germline V CDR1 and CDR2: DFQATT, SNEGSKA (reference sequence). The CDR3 DNA reads as TGCAGTGAAACGGGGGGCCTGAACTATGGCTACACCTTC. This codes for CSETGGLNYGYTF.

J is TRBJ2-7 and V is TRBV29-1; no definite D call. Trimming took 1 base from V and 3 from J, leaving 19 bases between them. This CDR3 is 16 amino acids long. Germline V CDR1 and CDR2: SQVTM, ANQGSEA. CDR3 in amino acids: CSVEGADEVGSYEQYF. The CDR3 nucleotides are TGCAGCGTTGAAGGCGCGGACGAGGTGGGTAGCTACGAGCAGTACTTC.

This clonotype was counted only a few times. The chain employs TRBV5-1 and TRBJ2-1; possible D gene TRBD2, 6 bases. The CDR3 sequence is 15 residues long. V was pared by 1 base and J by 3 bases, with 11 bases between. Germline loops: CDR1 SGHRS, CDR2 YFSETQ. The CDR3 spells CASSLWRVNYNEQFF. The CDR3, as DNA: TGCGCCAGCAGCTTGTGGAGGGTGAACTACAATGAGCAGTTCTTC.

There are a few counts of this clonotype. The gene calls are TRBV3-1 and TRBJ2-7, with D perhaps matching TRBD1 or TRBD2 (6 bases each). The germline CDR1 and CDR2 sequences are LGHDT and YNNKEL (reference sequence). CDR3 length: 14 amino acids. Trimming left V 5 bases short and J 4 bases short, with 15 bases between. Written as DNA, the CDR3 is TGTGCCAGCAGCATACGGGGGCTAGGATACGAGCAGTACTTC. This sequence encodes CASSIRGLGYEQYF.

This clonotype was found many times. This chain uses TRBV29-1 with TRBJ2-7, with D uncertain. Trimming shortened V by 4 bases and J by 6 bases, and 13 bases separated the two germline ends. This CDR3 is built from 12 residues. The germline gives CDR1 SQVTM, CDR2 ANQGSEA. The CDR3 region is CSVVVGKGEQYF. The CDR3 DNA follows: TGCAGCGTTGTTGTGGGTAAGGGCGAGCAGTACTTC.

This clonotype was observed many times. The chain recombines TRBV28 with TRBJ1-2; D is ambiguous. V was clipped by 4 bases and J by 5 bases, with 11 bases between them. The CDR3 consists of 13 residues. The germline V gene has CDR1 MDHEN and CDR2 SYDVKM. In DNA, the CDR3 is TGTGCCAGCAGTTCCGGACTCCTTTATGGCTACACCTTC. This translates into CASSSGLLYGYTF.

The chain combines TRBV29-1 with TRBJ2-1; TRBD2 matches at 7 bases. CDR1 SQVTM and CDR2 ANQGSEA come from the germline V gene. The junction had 3 bases not matched to a gene; V was cut back by 7 bases and J by 3 bases. The CDR3 consists of 12 residues. DNA for the CDR3: TGCAGCGGGGAGCGGGGCTACAATGAGCAGTTCTTC. Protein: CSGERGYNEQFF.

The chain uses TRBV20-1 and TRBJ2-7, with 11 nucleotides matching TRBD1. The CDR3 covers 13 residues. Germline V CDR1 and CDR2: DFQATT, SNEGSKA (reference sequence). CDR3 bases: TGCAGCCCGGGGGGACAGGGGGGCTACGAGCAGTACTTC. Amino acid sequence: CSPGGQGGYEQYF.

The chain carries TRBV12-3 or TRBV12-4 and TRBJ2-7; D not certain. With 10 bases removed from V and 0 bases from J, the gap between germline ends came to 7 bases. The CDR3 covers 11 residues. CDR3 bases: TGTGCCACTTCAGCCTCCTACGAGCAGTACTTC. Amino acids: CATSASYEQYF.

Ten or more counts support this clonotype. This chain connects TRBV20-1 to TRBJ2-3, with 8 bases matching TRBD2. Germline V gene lookup returns CDR1 DFQATT and CDR2 SNEGSKA (reference sequence). Trimming removed 3 bases from V and 1 base from J; junction bases left unmatched: 3. The CDR3 loop spans 14 amino acids. The CDR3 here is CSASLSGGTDTQYF. The CDR3 DNA is TGCAGTGCTAGCCTTAGCGGGGGCACAGATACGCAGTATTTT.